The 22 T cell receptor beta chains given below trace back to one sample, sequenced in a study of identical twins. TCRdb re-derived calls from the 5' RACE reads in MiXCR, one entry per CDR3 protein. The data show some 1,600,000 distinct CDR3 sequences, less than 40% seen once. Sequencing was carried out using cord blood. The receptor set was obtained from a newborn girl in good health.

The chain uses TRBV4-1 and TRBJ2-3; D remains ambiguous. Deletions cut 6 bases from V and 0 bases from J, with 13 bases between. Germline values: CDR1 MGHRA, CDR2 YSYEKL. The CDR3 has 15 amino acids. CDR3 sequence (DNA): TGCGCCAGCAGTCGAAACGCCGGGAGCACAGATACGCAGTATTTT. Translation: CASSRNAGSTDTQYF.

This clonotype was found a few times. The chain couples TRBV10-3 to TRBJ2-3, with 9 bases aligning to TRBD2. Trimming took 6 bases from V and 6 from J; bases not matched to a gene: 4. Germline values: CDR1 ENHRY, CDR2 SYGVKD. CDR3 length: 13 amino acids. As DNA, the CDR3 is TGTGCCATCAGCCCCGGACTAGCGGATACGCAGTATTTT. Translating gives CAISPGLADTQYF.

This clonotype was detected ten times or more. The rearrangement uses TRBV12-3 or TRBV12-4 and TRBJ2-7; D possibly corresponds to TRBD2 (5 bases). The V gene lost 3 bases and the J gene lost 0 bases, with 15 bases spanning the gap. CDR3 length: 16 amino acids. CDR3 bases: TGTGCCAGCAGTTTGTTCGCGTCTAGCAGCTCCTACGAGCAGTACTTC. Translating gives CASSLFASSSSYEQYF.

This clonotype occurred a few times. The chain recombines TRBV20-1 with TRBJ1-2; TRBD1 aligns across 7 bases. The CDR3 has 13 amino acids. Germline assignment: CDR1 DFQATT and CDR2 SNEGSKA (reference sequence). Trimming cost V 3 bases and J 3 bases; bases outside gene matches: 4. The CDR3 sequence: CSASRDRHYGYTF. Written as DNA, the CDR3 is TGCAGTGCTAGCAGGGACAGACACTATGGCTACACCTTC.

The chain links TRBV15 to TRBJ2-1, with 7 bases that match TRBD1. With 8 bases clipped from V and 9 bases from J, the junction kept 7 bases outside the gene matches. The CDR3 contains 12 residues. CDR1 LNHNV and CDR2 YYDKDF come from the germline V gene (reference sequence). CDR3 residues: CATGGWDSEQFF. DNA for the CDR3: TGTGCCACCGGGGGTTGGGACAGTGAGCAGTTCTTC. Supplemented by reference TRBV15 and TRBJ2-1, the full variable domain reads DAMVIQNPRYQVTQFGKPVTLSCSQTLNHNVMYWYQQKSSQAPKLLFHYYDKDFNNEADTPDNFQSRRPNTSFCFLDIRSPGLGDTAMYLCATGGWDSEQFFGPGTRLTVL.

The chain has TRBV20-1 and TRBJ2-7; maybe TRBD1 (6 bases). The CDR3 runs to 15 residues. V was cut by 2 bases and J by 2 bases, with 16 bases left in between. Germline CDR1 and CDR2: DFQATT and SNEGSKA (reference sequence). CDR3 in amino acids: CSARRRQASPYEQYF. In DNA form, the CDR3 reads TGCAGTGCTAGACGCCGACAGGCCTCTCCCTACGAGCAGTACTTC.

V and J are TRBV20-1 and TRBJ1-5; 7 bases fit TRBD1. Trimming at V came to 3 bases and at J to 5 bases, leaving 4 bases not matched to a gene. Germline CDR1 DFQATT, CDR2 SNEGSKA (reference sequence). The CDR3 extends over 13 amino acids. DNA of the CDR3: TGCAGTGCTAGCAAAACAGGGGATCAGCCCCAGCATTTT. It encodes CSASKTGDQPQHF.

At least ten counts were recorded for this clonotype. The chain uses TRBV20-1 and TRBJ2-3; D is ambiguous. CDR1 is DFQATT, CDR2 SNEGSKA, per germline (reference sequence). CDR3 size: 12 residues. With 0 bases removed from V and 0 bases from J, the gap between germline ends came to 1 base. CDR3 residues: CSARESTDTQYF. The DNA of the CDR3 is TGCAGTGCTAGAGAGAGCACAGATACGCAGTATTTT.

The V gene is TRBV6-2 or TRBV6-3, the J gene TRBJ2-1, with 8 positions matching TRBD2. Germline trimming cut 10 bases from V and 3 bases from J; bases unmatched to any gene: 14. The CDR3 is 16 residues long. Germline loops: CDR1 MNHEY, CDR2 SVGEGT. CDR3 loop: CATARAGVQHYNEQFF. CDR3 coding DNA: TGTGCCACGGCCCGAGCGGGAGTTCAACACTACAATGAGCAGTTCTTC.

The J gene is TRBJ2-7, the V gene TRBV19; TRBD1 matches 7 bases. V was clipped by 3 bases and J by 0 bases; unmatched bases: 5. The CDR3 spans 15 residues. CDR1 is LNHDA and CDR2 is SQIVND in the germline V gene (reference sequence). The CDR3 DNA is TGTGCCAGTAGTATTCGGGGACAGCACTCCTACGAGCAGTACTTC. It translates to CASSIRGQHSYEQYF.

The genes are TRBV10-3 and TRBJ2-3, with 13 bases matching TRBD2. The CDR3 extends over 18 amino acids. Trimming removed 0 bases from V and 2 bases from J; junction bases left unmatched: 5. Germline V gene sequence: CDR1 ENHRY, CDR2 SYGVKD. The CDR3 DNA follows: TGTGCCATCAGTGAGTCGGCGGGACTAGCGGGACCCACAGATACGCAGTATTTT. Its translation is CAISESAGLAGPTDTQYF.

J is TRBJ2-1 and V is TRBV7-9, with 7 bases that match TRBD2. In germline, CDR1 is SEHNR, CDR2 FQNEAQ (reference sequence). The CDR3 runs to 15 residues. V shed 4 bases, J shed 7 bases, and the junction held 10 bases outside the gene matches. The CDR3 DNA is TGTGCCAGCAGCTCTAAGCGGGACCGGGGAAATGAGCAGTTCTTC. Its protein product is CASSSKRDRGNEQFF.

This clonotype was detected a few times. The V gene is TRBV3-1, the J gene TRBJ2-7; D possibly corresponds to TRBD2 (5 bases). With 1 base removed from V and 10 bases from J, the gap between germline ends came to 14 bases. CDR3 size: 13 residues. The germline CDR1 and CDR2 sequences are LGHDT and YNNKEL (reference sequence). CDR3: CASSQVLWEIQYF. DNA for the CDR3: TGTGCCAGCAGCCAAGTCTTATGGGAGATCCAGTACTTC.

V is TRBV5-1 and J is TRBJ1-4; D is ambiguous. Trimming stripped 1 base from V and 3 bases from J, with 7 bases between. Per the germline V gene, CDR1 is SGHRS and CDR2 is YFSETQ. The CDR3 has 14 amino acids. The CDR3 protein is CASSLKWPNEKLFF. Here the CDR3 DNA reads TGCGCCAGCAGCTTGAAATGGCCTAATGAAAAACTGTTTTTT.

This clonotype was found a few times. The chain joins TRBV24-1 to TRBJ2-1, with D tentatively TRBD2 (6 bases). V was pared by 5 bases and J by 4 bases, with 8 bases between. This CDR3 comprises 13 residues. The germline V gene encodes CDR1 KGHDR and CDR2 SFDVKD. CDR3 protein: CATSAGVYNEQFF. CDR3 coding DNA: TGTGCCACCAGTGCGGGAGTTTACAATGAGCAGTTCTTC.

The chain links TRBV7-2 to TRBJ1-1; D is unclear. Looked up from germline, CDR1 is SGHTA and CDR2 is FQGNSA. The CDR3 covers 16 residues. Trimming cost V 5 bases and J 0 bases, with 16 bases left between them. The CDR3 region has the DNA TGTGCCAGCAGCCTTCGAGACGGACCCTTGAACACTGAAGCTTTCTTT. The encoded protein is CASSLRDGPLNTEAFF.

The V and J genes are TRBV5-1 and TRBJ1-2; D gene ambiguous. CDR1 is SGHRS and CDR2 is YFSETQ in the germline V gene. This CDR3 has 15 amino acids. Between the trimmed V and J ends, which lost 0 bases and 4 bases, there was a span of 13 bases. The CDR3 loop reads CASSLGPESPYGYTF. In DNA, the CDR3 is TGCGCCAGCAGCTTGGGTCCGGAATCGCCCTATGGCTACACCTTC.

As concerns this clonotype: The junction does not match germline at one end; this may be a read error. The chain has TRBV29-1 and TRBJ1-2, with D maybe TRBD1 (6 bases). This CDR3 contains 13 residues. Germline CDR1 SQVTM, CDR2 ANQGSEA. CDR3 in amino acids: CSVATGLNYDYTF. The CDR3 DNA follows: TGCAGCGTGGCGACAGGCCTTAACTATGACTACACCTTC.

With regard to this clonotype: A single base separates this from a much larger clone, so it may be a read error. The rearrangement joins TRBV6-2 or TRBV6-3 to TRBJ2-1; 9 bases map to TRBD2. CDR3 length: 14 amino acids. Germline CDR1 reads MNHEY; CDR2 reads SVGEGT. The CDR3 spells CACRNTGTSPEQFF. DNA for the CDR3: TGTGCCTGCAGAAATACCGGGACTAGCCCTGAGCAGTTCTTC.

The chain joins TRBV2 to TRBJ2-5; no firm D call. The DNA end is more similar to TRBJ2-7, so the J call may be wrong. The germline V gene has CDR1 SNHLY and CDR2 FYNNEI. This CDR3 comprises 13 residues. Here the CDR3 DNA reads TGTGCCAGCAGAGACTCCCTGGTGCACGAGCAGTACTTC. Its protein is CASRDSLVHEQYF.

This clonotype was observed a handful of times. The J gene is TRBJ2-3, the V gene TRBV6-2 or TRBV6-3; D is perhaps TRBD2 (5 bases). CDR1 MNHEY and CDR2 SVGEGT come from the germline V gene. V was pared by 2 bases and J by 6 bases, with 18 bases between. The CDR3 length is 16 residues. This chain's CDR3 is CASSYTPRGEGDTQYF. CDR3 DNA: TGTGCCAGCAGTTACACACCCCGCGGAGAGGGTGATACGCAGTATTTT.

This clonotype was seen more than once but under ten times. The chain is built from TRBV19 and TRBJ1-4; 7 bases line up with TRBD1. Trimming at V came to 7 bases and at J to 0 bases, leaving 5 bases not matched to a gene. Looked up from germline, CDR1 is LNHDA and CDR2 is SQIVND (reference sequence). The CDR3 has 15 residues. CDR3 sequence: CASTDRVATNEKLFF. CDR3 nucleotides: TGTGCCAGTACCGACAGGGTAGCAACTAATGAAAAACTGTTTTTT.